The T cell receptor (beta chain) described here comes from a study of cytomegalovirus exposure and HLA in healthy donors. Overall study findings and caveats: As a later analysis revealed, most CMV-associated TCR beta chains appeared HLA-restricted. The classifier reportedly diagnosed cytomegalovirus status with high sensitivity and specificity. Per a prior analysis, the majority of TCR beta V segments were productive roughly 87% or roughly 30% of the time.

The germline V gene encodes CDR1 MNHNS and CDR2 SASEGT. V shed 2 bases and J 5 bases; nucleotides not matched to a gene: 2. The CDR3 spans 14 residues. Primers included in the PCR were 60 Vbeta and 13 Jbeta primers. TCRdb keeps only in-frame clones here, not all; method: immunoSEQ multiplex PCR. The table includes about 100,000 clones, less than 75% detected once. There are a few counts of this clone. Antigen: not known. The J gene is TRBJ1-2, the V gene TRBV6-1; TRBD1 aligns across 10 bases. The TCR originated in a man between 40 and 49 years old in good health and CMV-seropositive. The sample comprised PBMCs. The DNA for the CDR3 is TGTGCCAGCAGTGAATGGACAGGGGGGTATGGCTACACCTTC. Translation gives CASSEWTGGYGYTF.